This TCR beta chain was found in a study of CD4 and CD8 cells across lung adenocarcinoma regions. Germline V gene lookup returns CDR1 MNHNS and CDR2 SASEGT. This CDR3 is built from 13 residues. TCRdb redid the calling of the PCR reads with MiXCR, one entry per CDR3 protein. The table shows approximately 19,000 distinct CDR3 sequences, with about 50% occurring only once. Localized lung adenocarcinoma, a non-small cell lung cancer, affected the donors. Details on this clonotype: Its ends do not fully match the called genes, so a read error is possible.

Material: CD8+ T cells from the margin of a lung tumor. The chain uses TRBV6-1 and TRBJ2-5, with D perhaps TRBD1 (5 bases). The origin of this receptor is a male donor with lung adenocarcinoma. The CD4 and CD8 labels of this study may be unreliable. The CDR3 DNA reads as TGTGCCAGGGGGCGGCGTGGCCAAGAGACGCAGTACTTC. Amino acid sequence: CARGRRGQETQYF.